The 2 T cell receptor beta chains given below trace back to one sample, sequenced in a study of CD8+ T cells in alopecia areata. Investigators isolated RNA and reverse transcribed it into cDNA to act as the sequencing template. The table came from immunoSEQ multiplex PCR; TCRdb's copy has only in-frame clones and leaves some out. The data contain hundreds of thousands of clones, 65% to 70% of them singletons. Sequencing was performed on CD4+ T cells sorted from blood, taken at week 0. These receptor sequences come from a human donor with alopecia areata.

This clone was seen a handful of times. The chain has TRBV29-1 and TRBJ1-2, with 7 bases lining up with TRBD1. Germline lookup yields CDR1 SQVTM and CDR2 ANQGSEA. The J segment lost 5 bases and the V segment lost 4 bases, leaving 13 bases of the junction unmatched. The CDR3 is 15 residues long. The CDR3, as DNA: TGCAGCGTTGTGGGATCCGGGACAGACATTTATGGCTACACCTTC. Translation gives CSVVGSGTDIYGYTF.

The chain combines TRBV7-9 with TRBJ1-1; possibly TRBD1 for D (6 bases). The V and J ends lost 5 bases and 2 bases respectively, with 15 bases between them. The CDR3 is made up of 15 amino acids. Per the germline V gene, CDR1 is SEHNR and CDR2 is FQNEAQ (reference sequence). CDR3 DNA sequence: TGTGCCAGCAGCCCACGACAGGCACTTAACACTGAAGCTTTCTTT. It translates to CASSPRQALNTEAFF.